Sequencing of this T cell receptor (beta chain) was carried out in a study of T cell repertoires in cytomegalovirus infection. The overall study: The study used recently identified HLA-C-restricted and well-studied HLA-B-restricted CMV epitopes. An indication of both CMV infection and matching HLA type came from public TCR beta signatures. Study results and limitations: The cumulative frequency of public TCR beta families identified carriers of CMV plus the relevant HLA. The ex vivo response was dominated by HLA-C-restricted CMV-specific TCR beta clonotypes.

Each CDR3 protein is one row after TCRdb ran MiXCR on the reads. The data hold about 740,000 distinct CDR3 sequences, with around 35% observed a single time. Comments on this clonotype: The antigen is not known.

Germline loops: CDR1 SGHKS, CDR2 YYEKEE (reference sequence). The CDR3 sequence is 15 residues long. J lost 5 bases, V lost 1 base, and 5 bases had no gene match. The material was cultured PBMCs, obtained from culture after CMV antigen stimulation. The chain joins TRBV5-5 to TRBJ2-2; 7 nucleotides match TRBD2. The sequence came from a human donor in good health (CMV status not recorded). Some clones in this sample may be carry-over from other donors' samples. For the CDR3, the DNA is TGTGCCAGCAGCTTGAGACTAGCAGTAACCGGGGAGCTGTTTTTT. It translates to CASSLRLAVTGELFF.